A single sample is the source of the 27 T cell receptor beta chains below, sequenced in a study of cytomegalovirus exposure and HLA in healthy donors. The PCR used 60 Vbeta and 13 Jbeta primers. Here immunoSEQ multiplex PCR was the method, and the copy in TCRdb shows in-frame clones only, minus some. Of about 150,000 clones listed, 79% were seen once; the top ten hold approximately 7.7%. The sample comprised PBMCs. The receptors were sampled from a man aged 30 to 45 in good health and CMV-seropositive.

A note on this clone: The same CDR3 arises from other DNA sequences in this sample as well. J is TRBJ1-5 and V is TRBV27; D unresolved. Germline CDR1 MNHEY, CDR2 SMNVEV (reference sequence). With 8 bases removed from V and 1 base from J, the gap between germline ends came to 9 bases. CDR3 length: 13 amino acids. The CDR3 region has the DNA TGTGCCAGCTCCCACAGCAGCAATCAGCCCCAGCATTTT. Its protein is CASSHSSNQPQHF.

This sequence joins TRBV6-1 and TRBJ1-3; no clear D. The V gene's germline CDR1 is MNHNS and CDR2 SASEGT. V was shortened by 1 base and J by 2 bases, with 6 bases between the two germline ends. CDR3 length: 14 amino acids. The CDR3 is CASSEVAAGNTIYF. The CDR3 DNA is TGTGCCAGCAGTGAAGTGGCGGCTGGAAACACCATATATTTT.

About this clone itself: The sample holds other DNA sequences that translate to the same CDR3. The gene calls are TRBV6-5 and TRBJ1-1, with 7 bases fitting TRBD1. The CDR3 contains 13 residues. The V and J ends lost 5 bases and 2 bases, in that order; junction bases with no gene match: 2. CDR1 and CDR2 (germline): MNHEY, SVGAGI. The CDR3 DNA reads TGTGCCAGCAGTCGACAGGGAAACACTGAAGCTTTCTTT. Its protein is CASSRQGNTEAFF.

This rearrangement joins TRBV20-1 to TRBJ1-4, with D tentatively TRBD1 (6 bases). Germline CDR1 DFQATT, CDR2 SNEGSKA (reference sequence). The CDR3 totals 10 residues. The ends were cut back, 6 bases at V and 11 bases at J, with 10 bases in the middle. CDR3 in DNA: TGCAGTGCCCACAGGGAGAAACTGTTTTTT. Protein product: CSAHREKLFF.

The V and J genes are TRBV27 and TRBJ2-7; 7 bases map to TRBD1. The length of the CDR3 is 16 residues. Germline CDR1 is MNHEY and CDR2 is SMNVEV (reference sequence). V dropped 4 bases and J dropped 0; count of bases not matched to a gene: 9. CDR3 region: CASSSNGWDSSYEQYF. The CDR3 region has the DNA TGTGCCAGCAGTTCCAACGGATGGGACAGCTCCTACGAGCAGTACTTC.

This chain uses TRBV6-5 with TRBJ1-2, with D tentatively TRBD1 (6 bases). This CDR3 contains 14 residues. Trimming cost V 6 bases and J 2 bases, with 13 bases left between them. In germline, CDR1 is MNHEY, CDR2 SVGAGI. CDR3 region: CASRFLTGNYGYTF. CDR3 sequence (DNA): TGTGCCAGCAGGTTCCTGACAGGCAACTATGGCTACACCTTC.

J is TRBJ2-1 and V is TRBV5-1, with 9 nucleotides matching TRBD1. The germline gives CDR1 SGHRS, CDR2 YFSETQ. The CDR3 spans 16 residues. Trimming at V came to 4 bases and at J to 0 bases, leaving 5 bases not matched to a gene. CDR3 loop: CASSRGQGSSYNEQFF. The CDR3 region has the DNA TGCGCCAGCAGCCGGGGACAGGGAAGCTCCTACAATGAGCAGTTCTTC.

This chain connects TRBV6-1 to TRBJ1-2, with TRBD1 identical over 8 bases. The germline V gene has CDR1 MNHNS and CDR2 SASEGT. There are 12 residues in the CDR3. J gave up 3 bases and V 6 bases, and 0 bases lay outside the gene matches. Here the CDR3 reads CASRQGDYGYTF. The CDR3 region has the DNA TGTGCCAGCAGACAGGGGGACTATGGCTACACCTTC.

The chain couples TRBV10-3 to TRBJ1-5, with 8 positions matching TRBD1. V was pared by 3 bases and J by 7 bases, with 5 bases of the junction left unmatched. Germline V gene lookup returns CDR1 ENHRY and CDR2 SYGVKD. The CDR3 runs to 14 residues. Here the CDR3 reads CAISDDRGGQPQHF. CDR3 bases: TGTGCCATCAGTGACGACAGGGGAGGCCAGCCCCAGCATTTT.

In this sample, this clone turned up a few times. This rearrangement joins TRBV4-1 to TRBJ1-1; D ambiguous. From germline, CDR1 is MGHRA and CDR2 YSYEKL. The CDR3 runs to 14 residues. V lost 0 bases and J lost 1, with 6 bases in between. The CDR3 sequence: CASSQEEWNTEAFF. CDR3 DNA sequence: TGCGCCAGCAGCCAAGAGGAGTGGAACACTGAAGCTTTCTTT.

The rearrangement joins TRBV6-1 to TRBJ1-2; D ambiguous. CDR3 length equals 15 residues. Germline CDR1 is MNHNS and CDR2 is SASEGT. V was shortened by 5 bases and J by 2 bases, with 15 bases between the two germline ends. The CDR3, as DNA: TGTGCCAGCAGTTCTGCCTTCCTAAACAACTATGGCTACACCTTC. It codes for CASSSAFLNNYGYTF.

This chain uses TRBV5-1 with TRBJ1-6, with TRBD1 matching over 9 bases. The germline gives CDR1 SGHRS, CDR2 YFSETQ. V was clipped by 3 bases and J by 7 bases; unmatched bases: 2. This CDR3 is built from 14 residues. CDR3 region: CASSWGTGNSPLHF. As DNA, the CDR3 is TGCGCCAGCAGCTGGGGGACAGGGAATTCACCCCTCCACTTT.

V is TRBV5-1 and J is TRBJ1-4; weak D call: TRBD1 (6 bases). Trimming cost V 4 bases and J 3 bases, with 16 bases left between them. Germline CDR1 and CDR2: SGHRS and YFSETQ. The CDR3 contains 16 residues. The chain's CDR3 is CASSAGALQANEKLFF. As DNA, the CDR3 is TGCGCCAGCAGCGCGGGGGCATTACAGGCTAATGAAAAACTGTTTTTT.

This sequence joins TRBV5-6 and TRBJ2-1, with 9 positions matching TRBD1. Germline trimming cut 8 bases from V and 4 bases from J; bases unmatched to any gene: 4. Looked up from germline, CDR1 is SGHDT and CDR2 is YYEEEE. The CDR3 length is 13 residues. In DNA form, the CDR3 reads TGTGCCAGTTTGACAGGGGGGTACAATGAGCAGTTCTTC. Its translation: CASLTGGYNEQFF.

A word on this clone: Its ends do not fully match the called genes, so a read error is possible. V usage is TRBV7-7 and J usage is TRBJ2-5; TRBD2 agrees at 7 bases. The CDR3 loop spans 15 amino acids. Germline loops: CDR1 SSHAT, CDR2 FNYEAQ (reference sequence). The DNA for the CDR3 is TGTGCTAGCAGCTTAGAGGCGGCGGGAGAAGGGGCCCAGTACTTC. Its protein product is CASSLEAAGEGAQYF.

As for this clone: At one boundary the junction diverges from the germline segment, which might be a read error. The rearrangement uses TRBV7-2 and TRBJ1-4, with a possible D match to TRBD1 (6 bases). Germline V lookup: CDR1 SGHTA, CDR2 FQGNSA. CDR3 length: 15 amino acids. The CDR3 sequence is CASSQDWGRGEKLFF. For the CDR3, the DNA is TGCGCCAGCAGCCAAGATTGGGGCAGGGGTGAAAAACTGTTTTTT.

CDR3 nucleotides: TGTGCCAGCAGCTTGGCTGCGACAGGGATTGTTAGGGAGCTGTTTTTT. It encodes CASSLAATGIVRELFF. J is TRBJ2-2 and V is TRBV5-6; the match to TRBD1 covers 7 bases. After removal of 0 bases from V and 9 bases from J, the junction contained 11 bases not matched to a gene. CDR1 SGHDT and CDR2 YYEEEE come from the germline V gene. This CDR3 comprises 16 residues.

The gene calls are TRBV11-1 and TRBJ2-5; the D gene is possibly TRBD1 (6 bases). This CDR3 comprises 16 residues. Trimming stripped 6 bases from V and 3 bases from J, with 20 bases between. CDR1 and CDR2 from the germline V gene are SGHAT and FQDESV (reference sequence). The CDR3 reads CASSLRGGELKETQYF. The CDR3 bases are TGTGCCAGCAGTCTCCGAGGGGGAGAGTTAAAAGAGACCCAGTACTTC.

J is TRBJ1-5 and V is TRBV4-1, with TRBD1 as a possible D gene (5 bases). Looked up from germline, CDR1 is MGHRA and CDR2 is YSYEKL. Trimming pared 8 bases from V and 3 bases from J, leaving 17 bases between. The CDR3 covers 15 residues. In DNA, the CDR3 is TGCGCCAGCGGGGAGGGCTCGGGGGTCAATCAGCCCCAGCATTTT. It translates to CASGEGSGVNQPQHF.

The chain recombines TRBV7-9 with TRBJ1-1; D unclear. V was clipped by 4 bases and J by 5 bases, with 20 bases between them. The germline gives CDR1 SEHNR, CDR2 FQNEAQ (reference sequence). The CDR3 runs to 16 residues. As DNA, the CDR3 is TGTGCCAGCAGCTCAGCCGAGGAGGTGATTACAACTGAAGCTTTCTTT. Translated, it gives CASSSAEEVITTEAFF. Drawing the rest from reference TRBV7-9 and TRBJ1-1, the complete variable domain is DTGVSQNPRHKITKRGQNVTFRCDPISEHNRLYWYRQTLGQGPEFLTYFQNEAQLEKSRLLSDRFSAERPKGSFSTLEIQRTEQGDSAMYLCASSSAEEVITTEAFFGQGTRLTVV.

This clone was picked up one time. The V and J genes are TRBV9 and TRBJ1-6; 9 bases align to TRBD1. The CDR3 totals 15 residues. The germline V gene encodes CDR1 SGDLS and CDR2 YYNGEE. The V segment lost 0 bases and the J segment 10 bases; nucleotides outside the gene matches: 5. The CDR3 sequence: CASSVVGQGRSPLHF. DNA of the CDR3: TGTGCCAGCAGCGTAGTTGGACAGGGGCGATCACCCCTCCACTTT.

The chain recombines TRBV11-3 with TRBJ2-3, with 10 bases aligning to TRBD2. Germline V CDR1 and CDR2: SGHNT, YENEEA. With V trimmed by 5 bases and J by 6 bases, 5 bases remained unmatched. The CDR3 totals 14 residues. This chain's CDR3 is CASSTSGTKDTQYF. The CDR3, as DNA: TGTGCCAGCAGCACTAGCGGGACAAAGGATACGCAGTATTTT.

V is TRBV5-1 and J is TRBJ2-5, with 10 bases that match TRBD2. J was trimmed by 2 bases and V by 2 bases; bases with no gene match: 12. The germline gives CDR1 SGHRS, CDR2 YFSETQ. The CDR3 is 18 amino acids. For the CDR3, the DNA is TGCGCCAGCAGCTTCCCAGCGGGAGGGCCTTTGAGGCAAGAGACCCAGTACTTC. Residues: CASSFPAGGPLRQETQYF.

V and J are TRBV4-2 and TRBJ1-2; TRBD1 matches at 7 bases. V was pared by 8 bases and J by 3 bases, with 21 bases of the junction left unmatched. CDR3 length: 18 residues. CDR1 and CDR2 from the germline V gene are LGHNA and YNFKEQ. CDR3 in amino acids: CASRNPLRNRGGYYGYTF. Here the CDR3 DNA reads TGTGCCAGCCGTAACCCCTTAAGGAACAGGGGAGGATACTATGGCTACACCTTC.

The chain is built from TRBV29-1 and TRBJ1-1, with D perhaps TRBD1 (6 bases). Trimming stripped 2 bases from V and 10 bases from J, with 17 bases between. Germline lookup yields CDR1 SQVTM and CDR2 ANQGSEA. The CDR3 is made up of 13 amino acids. CDR3 in DNA: TGCAGCGTTGAATTATCGGGGGGCAGGGGAGCTTTCTTT. Amino acids: CSVELSGGRGAFF.

This clone was found a few times. J is TRBJ2-5 and V is TRBV25-1, with 9 bases identical to TRBD2. Losses at the gene ends were 7 bases for V and 5 bases for J; bases not matched to a gene: 5. CDR3 size: 13 residues. Germline lookup yields CDR1 MGHDK and CDR2 SYGVNS. CDR3: CASIAGGGETQYF. Written as DNA, the CDR3 is TGTGCCAGCATCGCGGGAGGGGGGGAGACCCAGTACTTC.

This clone was counted a single time. CDR3 sequence: CASSSDRVYEQYF. CDR3 in DNA: TGCGCCAGCAGCTCCGACAGAGTCTACGAGCAGTACTTC. This sequence joins TRBV5-1 and TRBJ2-5; the D gene is possibly TRBD1 (5 bases). The J call is uncertain, as TRBJ2-7 better fits the DNA end. CDR1 SGHRS and CDR2 YFSETQ come from the germline V gene. The CDR3 runs 13 residues.